The sequence of this T cell receptor beta chain was determined in a study of control samples from healthy donors and cancer patients. This CDR3 comprises 13 residues. V dropped 2 bases and J dropped 2 bases, with 6 bases sitting between them. The table came from immunoSEQ multiplex PCR; TCRdb's copy has only in-frame clones and leaves some out. The data show over 150,000 clones, with about 90% seen just once and about 2% held by the top ten. The receptor was isolated from a woman aged 40 to 50 in good health. J is TRBJ1-1 and V is TRBV12-3 or TRBV12-4, with D unresolved. Material: blood. CDR3 loop: CASSLNLNTEAFF. The CDR3 DNA sequence: TGTGCCAGCAGTTTAAACTTAAACACTGAAGCTTTCTTT.